The 19 T cell receptor beta chains below were found in one sample sequenced in a study of CD4+ T cells in melanoma. Produced via immunoSEQ multiplex PCR; TCRdb's table is partial and in-frame only. The data contain about 50,000 clones, roughly nine tenths of them singletons. What was sequenced was peripheral blood. These receptors were taken from a human donor with melanoma.

This chain joins TRBV29-1 and TRBJ2-3; D possibly corresponds to TRBD1 (5 bases). V shed 4 bases and J shed 2 bases, with 31 bases lying between them. The CDR3 is made up of 20 amino acids. CDR1 is SQVTM, CDR2 ANQGSEA, per germline. CDR3 nucleotides: TGCAGCGTTGGATTACGCAGGGTAATCTCCGGATGGGGTTACACAGATACGCAGTATTTT. It yields the protein CSVGLRRVISGWGYTDTQYF.

This chain connects TRBV7-9 to TRBJ1-3, with 9 bases fitting TRBD1. This CDR3 comprises 17 residues. In germline, CDR1 is SEHNR, CDR2 FQNEAQ (reference sequence). V shed 5 bases, J shed 0 bases, and the junction held 8 bases outside the gene matches. This chain's CDR3 is CASSPNRDRVSGNTIYF. In DNA, the CDR3 is TGTGCCAGCAGCCCTAACCGGGACAGGGTCTCTGGAAACACCATATATTTT.

The CDR3 region is CASSLSPSTMNTEAFF. The DNA of the CDR3 is TGCGCCAGCAGCCTAAGTCCGTCAACGATGAACACTGAAGCTTTCTTT. The V call is TRBV4-1, the J call TRBJ1-1; D is uncertain. CDR1 and CDR2 (germline): MGHRA, YSYEKL. This CDR3 has 16 amino acids. The V end lost 4 bases, the J end lost 0 bases, and 15 bases lay between the germline ends.

The V gene is TRBV5-1, the J gene TRBJ2-5; D possibly corresponds to TRBD2 (6 bases). Germline values: CDR1 SGHRS, CDR2 YFSETQ. V lost 0 bases, J lost 1 base, and 16 bases lay in between. CDR3 length equals 17 residues. The CDR3 nucleotides read TGCGCCAGCAGCTTGGGGCCAGGGACTCCCTTCCAAGAGACCCAGTACTTC. Translation gives CASSLGPGTPFQETQYF.

This clone was picked up one time. V is TRBV2 and J is TRBJ1-4, with a tentative D call TRBD1 (6 bases). The CDR3 is made up of 13 amino acids. V was trimmed by 4 bases and J by 11 bases, leaving 14 bases between them. CDR1 and CDR2 from the germline V gene are SNHLY and FYNNEI. The CDR3 protein is CASSGSLGGKLFF. The CDR3, as DNA: TGTGCCAGCAGTGGATCCTTAGGGGGGAAACTGTTTTTT.

This clone has a single count. V and J are TRBV29-1 and TRBJ2-1; 11 positions match TRBD2. The junction had 5 bases not matched to a gene; V was cut back by 2 bases and J by 8 bases. This CDR3 has 14 amino acids. The germline gives CDR1 SQVTM, CDR2 ANQGSEA. In DNA form, the CDR3 reads TGCAGCGTTGAAATTAGCGGGGGGGAGGATGAGCAGTTCTTC. Its protein product is CSVEISGGEDEQFF.

This clone has just one count. V usage is TRBV7-9 and J usage is TRBJ1-1, with D hard to call. Germline V gene sequence: CDR1 SEHNR, CDR2 FQNEAQ (reference sequence). This CDR3 contains 15 residues. The V end lost 5 bases, the J end lost 3 bases, and 16 bases lay between the germline ends. CDR3 nucleotide sequence: TGTGCCAGCAGCCCTCCGAACGTGTTGGACACTGAAGCTTTCTTT. As protein: CASSPPNVLDTEAFF. The whole variable domain, filled in from reference TRBV7-9 and TRBJ1-1, reads DTGVSQNPRHKITKRGQNVTFRCDPISEHNRLYWYRQTLGQGPEFLTYFQNEAQLEKSRLLSDRFSAERPKGSFSTLEIQRTEQGDSAMYLCASSPPNVLDTEAFFGQGTRLTVV.

The chain is built from TRBV5-8 and TRBJ1-2; D remains ambiguous. The CDR3 sequence is 13 residues long. Germline V CDR1 and CDR2: SGHTS, YDEGEE. V dropped 0 bases and J dropped 4 bases, with 7 bases sitting between them. CDR3 bases: TGTGCCAGCAGCTTGGACAGAACCTATGGCTACACCTTC. It codes for CASSLDRTYGYTF.

Comment on this clone: In the same sample, other DNA sequences code for this CDR3. V and J are TRBV19 and TRBJ1-1, with 7 bases fitting TRBD1. This CDR3 is built from 13 residues. With V trimmed by 4 bases and J by 1 base, 0 bases remained unmatched. In germline, CDR1 is LNHDA, CDR2 SQIVND (reference sequence). Here the CDR3 DNA reads TGTGCCAGTAGTAGACAGGGGAACACTGAAGCTTTCTTT. This gives the protein CASSRQGNTEAFF.

This clone has just a few counts. The V call is TRBV19, the J call TRBJ2-2; no firm D call. V was trimmed by 4 bases and J by 6 bases, leaving 9 bases between them. The CDR3 is 13 amino acids. CDR1 and CDR2 (germline): LNHDA, SQIVND (reference sequence). The CDR3: CASSTLVAGELFF. The CDR3 bases are TGTGCCAGTAGTACCCTAGTGGCCGGGGAGCTGTTTTTT.

This chain uses TRBV6-1 with TRBJ1-4, with D maybe TRBD1 (5 bases). CDR1 and CDR2 (germline): MNHNS, SASEGT. There are 15 residues in the CDR3. The V and J ends lost 0 bases and 6 bases respectively, with 11 bases between them. The CDR3 region is CASSEAPGNDEKLFF. For the CDR3, the DNA is TGTGCCAGCAGTGAAGCTCCAGGGAATGATGAAAAACTGTTTTTT.

This chain uses TRBV30 with TRBJ2-3, with no clear D. The germline CDR1 and CDR2 sequences are GTSNPN and SVGIG (reference sequence). The CDR3 totals 13 residues. The ends were cut back, 0 bases at V and 2 bases at J, with 6 bases in the middle. For the CDR3, the DNA is TGTGCCTGGAGTGTAGGACCCACAGATACGCAGTATTTT. Amino acid sequence: CAWSVGPTDTQYF.

J is TRBJ1-2 and V is TRBV6-6; D is unclear. The CDR3 consists of 14 residues. V lost 4 bases and J lost 4, with 13 bases in between. Germline-derived CDR1 and CDR2 are MNHNY and SVGAGI (reference sequence). This CDR3 reads CASSFTKEFYGYTF. The CDR3 bases are TGTGCCAGCAGTTTTACAAAGGAGTTCTATGGCTACACCTTC.

The CDR3, as DNA: TGTGCCAGTAGTATCCCAACCGGGACAGCCTCTGGAAACACCATATATTTT. Translated, it gives CASSIPTGTASGNTIYF. This chain connects TRBV19 to TRBJ1-3, with TRBD1 matching over 7 bases. Germline CDR1 LNHDA, CDR2 SQIVND (reference sequence). V dropped 3 bases and J dropped 0; count of bases not matched to a gene: 8. The CDR3 is 17 residues long.

This chain joins TRBV7-3 and TRBJ1-1; possible D gene TRBD1, 6 bases. The CDR3 covers 15 residues. The V gene's germline CDR1 is SGHTA and CDR2 FQGTGA. Between the trimmed V and J ends, which lost 5 bases and 3 bases, there was a span of 16 bases. The CDR3 nucleotides are TGTGCCAGCAGCAAGTCCAGGGGTGGAGACACTGAAGCTTTCTTT. Residues: CASSKSRGGDTEAFF.

Worth noting for this clone: In the same sample, other DNA sequences code for this CDR3. The chain combines TRBV2 with TRBJ1-6; D call uncertain. The CDR3 sequence is 14 residues long. V was clipped by 4 bases and J by 7 bases, with 11 bases between them. The V gene's germline CDR1 is SNHLY and CDR2 FYNNEI. CDR3 protein: CASSAGQLNSPLHF. The CDR3 coding sequence is TGTGCCAGCAGTGCGGGTCAATTAAATTCACCCCTCCACTTT.

The V gene is TRBV7-2, the J gene TRBJ1-4; the D gene is possibly TRBD1 (5 bases). V was shortened by 1 base and J by 5 bases, with 11 bases between the two germline ends. Germline values: CDR1 SGHTA, CDR2 FQGNSA. This CDR3 spans 15 amino acids. CDR3 in DNA: TGTGCCAGCAGCTTAGGGGGGTCCGGGAATGAAAAACTGTTTTTT. Amino acid sequence: CASSLGGSGNEKLFF.

The chain combines TRBV6-1 with TRBJ1-1, with 8 bases fitting TRBD1. CDR1 is MNHNS, CDR2 SASEGT, per germline. CDR3 size: 11 residues. V lost 6 bases, J lost 11 bases, and 5 bases stayed unmatched. The chain's CDR3 is CASRQGEVAFF. The DNA for the CDR3 is TGTGCCAGCAGACAGGGGGAGGTGGCTTTCTTT.

The CDR3 sequence: CASSVDGAGGIEQFF. As DNA, the CDR3 is TGTGCCAGCAGCGTAGATGGAGCGGGGGGAATTGAGCAGTTCTTC. This sequence joins TRBV9 and TRBJ2-1, with 9 bases lining up with TRBD2. CDR3 length equals 15 residues. Per the germline V gene, CDR1 is SGDLS and CDR2 is YYNGEE. V shed 0 bases and J 9 bases; nucleotides not matched to a gene: 7.